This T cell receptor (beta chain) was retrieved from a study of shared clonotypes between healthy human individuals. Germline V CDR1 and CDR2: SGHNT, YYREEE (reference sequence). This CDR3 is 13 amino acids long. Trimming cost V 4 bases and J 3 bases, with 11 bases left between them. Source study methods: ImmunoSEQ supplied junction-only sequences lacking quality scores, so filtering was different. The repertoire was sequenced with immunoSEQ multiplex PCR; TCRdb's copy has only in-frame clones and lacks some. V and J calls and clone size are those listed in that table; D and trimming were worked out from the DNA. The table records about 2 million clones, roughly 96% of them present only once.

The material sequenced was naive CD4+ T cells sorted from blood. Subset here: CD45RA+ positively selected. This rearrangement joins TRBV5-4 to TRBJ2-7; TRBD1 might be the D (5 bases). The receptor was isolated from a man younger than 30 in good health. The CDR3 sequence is CASSPGHLYEQYF. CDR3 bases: TGTGCCAGCAGCCCAGGACACCTCTACGAGCAGTACTTC.